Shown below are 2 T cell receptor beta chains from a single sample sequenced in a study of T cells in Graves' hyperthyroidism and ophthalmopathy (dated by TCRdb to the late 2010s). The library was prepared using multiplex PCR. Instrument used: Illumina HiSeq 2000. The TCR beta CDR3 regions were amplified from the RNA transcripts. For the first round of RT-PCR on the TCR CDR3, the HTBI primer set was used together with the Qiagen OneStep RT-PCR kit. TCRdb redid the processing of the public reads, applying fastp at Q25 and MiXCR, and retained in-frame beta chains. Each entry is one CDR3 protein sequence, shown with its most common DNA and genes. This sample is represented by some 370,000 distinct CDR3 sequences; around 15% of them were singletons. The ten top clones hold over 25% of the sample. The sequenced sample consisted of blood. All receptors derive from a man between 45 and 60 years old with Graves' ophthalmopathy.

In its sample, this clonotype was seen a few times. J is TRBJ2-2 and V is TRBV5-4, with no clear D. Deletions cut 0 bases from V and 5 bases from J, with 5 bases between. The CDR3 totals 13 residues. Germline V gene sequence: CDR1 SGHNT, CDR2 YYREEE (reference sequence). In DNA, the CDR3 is TGTGCCAGCAGCTTGGTGCTTACCGGGGAGCTGTTTTTT. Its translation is CASSLVLTGELFF.

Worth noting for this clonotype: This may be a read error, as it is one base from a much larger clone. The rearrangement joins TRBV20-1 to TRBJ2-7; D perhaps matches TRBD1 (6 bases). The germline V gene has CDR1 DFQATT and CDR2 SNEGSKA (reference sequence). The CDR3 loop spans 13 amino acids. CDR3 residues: CSVITGNGYERYF. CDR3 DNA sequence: TGCAGTGTCATCACAGGGAACGGCTACGAGCGGTACTTC.